Presented here are 32 T cell receptor beta chains from one specimen sequenced in a study of blood T cells in healthy people across ages. With a J-beta primer mix and a sample-barcoded 5' primer, a second PCR ran roughly 6 to 11 cycles. Each CDR3 protein is one row after TCRdb ran MiXCR on the 5' RACE reads. The sample includes hundreds of thousands of distinct CDR3 sequences, about 34% of them seen just once. The sample taken for sequencing was blood. The receptors here all came from a woman of 80 years or more in good health.

V and J are TRBV27 and TRBJ1-5; D call uncertain. This CDR3 spans 15 amino acids. The V and J ends lost 3 bases and 4 bases respectively, with 13 bases between them. Germline lookup yields CDR1 MNHEY and CDR2 SMNVEV (reference sequence). This chain's CDR3 is CASSFEGRRNQPQHF. The CDR3 DNA reads as TGTGCCAGCAGTTTCGAGGGTCGGCGAAATCAGCCCCAGCATTTT.

The chain links TRBV6-6 to TRBJ1-4; D gene uncertain. Germline assignment: CDR1 MNHNY and CDR2 SVGAGI (reference sequence). The CDR3 has 16 amino acids. With 5 bases removed from V and 6 bases from J, the gap between germline ends came to 19 bases. The CDR3 nucleotides read TGTGCCAGCAGTCGGACCACCCTGGGCGGAGATGAAAAACTGTTTTTT. Translated: CASSRTTLGGDEKLFF.

J is TRBJ2-7 and V is TRBV19; 8 bases match TRBD2. This CDR3 has 15 residues. Germline CDR1 reads LNHDA; CDR2 reads SQIVND (reference sequence). J lost 7 bases, V lost 1 base, and 9 bases had no gene match. The CDR3 protein is CASSIGGGPYNEQYF. CDR3 bases: TGTGCCAGTAGTATAGGCGGGGGGCCCTACAATGAGCAGTACTTC.

This clonotype was seen a few times. The gene calls are TRBV20-1 and TRBJ1-1; D is unresolved. This CDR3 is built from 11 residues. Trimming shortened V by 8 bases and J by 7 bases, and 14 bases separated the two germline ends. Looked up from germline, CDR1 is DFQATT and CDR2 is SNEGSKA (reference sequence). CDR3 bases: TGCAGTACCCGGGGTGAGCTTGAAGCTTTCTTT. It yields the protein CSTRGELEAFF.

The chain employs TRBV7-8 and TRBJ1-1; D unresolved. CDR1 SGHVS and CDR2 FQNEAQ come from the germline V gene. Trimming took off 1 base at V and 6 bases at J, with 12 bases between the two ends. There are 14 residues in the CDR3. The CDR3 DNA reads TGTGCCAGCAGCTTAGTCAACCGCGGGGCTGAAGCTTTCTTT. Its translation is CASSLVNRGAEAFF.

This clonotype was found many times. The chain uses TRBV29-1 and TRBJ2-1; TRBD2 matches at 8 bases. CDR3 size: 16 residues. Losses at the gene ends were 4 bases for V and 3 bases for J; bases not matched to a gene: 11. CDR1 SQVTM and CDR2 ANQGSEA come from the germline V gene. The CDR3 loop is CSVVTWSGGDYNEQFF. The CDR3 DNA follows: TGCAGCGTTGTAACTTGGAGCGGGGGAGACTACAATGAGCAGTTCTTC.

This chain connects TRBV6-1 to TRBJ2-7; 7 bases align to TRBD2. The J call may not be correct, given that the DNA end is closer to TRBJ2-5. The CDR3 runs 14 residues. The germline V gene encodes CDR1 MNHNS and CDR2 SASEGT. CDR3 sequence: CASSETSRRETQYF. CDR3 DNA sequence: TGTGCCAGCAGTGAGACTAGCCGGCGTGAGACCCAGTACTTC.

This clonotype was seen ten or more times. The V and J genes are TRBV12-3 or TRBV12-4 and TRBJ1-6; D might be TRBD1 (6 bases). Trimming took off 4 bases at V and 7 bases at J, with 11 bases between the two ends. This CDR3 region has 14 residues. The DNA of the CDR3 is TGTGCCAGCAGTTCCGGGACACCGAATTCACCCCTCCACTTT. The encoded protein is CASSSGTPNSPLHF.

This clonotype was seen many times. The chain carries TRBV10-3 and TRBJ2-7; 7 positions agree with TRBD1. The germline CDR1 and CDR2 sequences are ENHRY and SYGVKD. There are 14 residues in the CDR3. Unmatched junction bases numbered 7, after V lost 5 bases and J lost 3 bases. In DNA form, the CDR3 reads TGTGCCATCAGTTCCGGGACAGACAACTACGAGCAGTACTTC. It specifies CAISSGTDNYEQYF.

Comment on this clonotype: A single base separates this from a much larger clone, so it may be a read error. The V gene is TRBV11-2, the J gene TRBJ1-2, with 9 bases matching TRBD1. Germline values: CDR1 SGHAT, CDR2 FQNNGV. The CDR3 totals 13 residues. The CDR3 region has the DNA TGTACCAGCAGCCCTCGGACAGGGGAAGGCTACACCTTC. It yields the protein CTSSPRTGEGYTF.

In nucleotides, the CDR3 is TGTGCCAGCACCCTAGAGGCCGGGAAAAATGTCTCACCCCTCCACTTT. It yields the protein CASTLEAGKNVSPLHF. V and J are TRBV7-2 and TRBJ1-6; D is undetermined. The V and J ends lost 7 bases and 10 bases respectively, with 23 bases between them. The CDR3 has 16 amino acids. Germline values: CDR1 SGHTA, CDR2 FQGNSA.

This clonotype has at least ten counts. V and J are TRBV20-1 and TRBJ2-3; weak D call: TRBD2 (5 bases). The germline V and J ends were trimmed by 2 bases and 1 base, with 10 bases remaining between them. Germline values: CDR1 DFQATT, CDR2 SNEGSKA (reference sequence). This CDR3 is 14 amino acids long. The DNA of the CDR3 is TGCAGTGCTAGACGGGGAGACCGCACAGATACGCAGTATTTT. This translates into CSARRGDRTDTQYF.

In its sample, this clonotype was seen many times. V gene TRBV7-2 combines with J gene TRBJ2-7, with 10 bases matching TRBD1. Trimming at V came to 1 base and at J to 4 bases, leaving 4 bases not matched to a gene. CDR1 is SGHTA, CDR2 FQGNSA, per germline. The CDR3 spans 15 residues. CDR3 sequence: CASSLGGQGSYEQYF. DNA of the CDR3: TGTGCCAGCAGCTTAGGGGGACAGGGGAGTTACGAGCAGTACTTC.

This clonotype was seen only a few times. This could be a read error, since a much larger clone is one nucleotide away. The rearrangement links TRBV29-1 to TRBJ2-7; D gene unclear. The germline CDR1 and CDR2 sequences are SQVTM and ANQGSEA. CDR3 length: 11 residues. CDR3 in amino acids: CSVEKAYEQCF. CDR3 sequence (DNA): TGCAGCGTTGAGAAAGCCTACGAGCAGTGCTTC.

This clonotype was counted ten times or more. This chain uses TRBV25-1 with TRBJ1-2; possible D gene TRBD1, 6 bases. V gave up 6 bases and J gave up 1 base, with 21 bases separating them. The CDR3 is 17 amino acids. In germline, CDR1 is MGHDK, CDR2 SYGVNS. CDR3 sequence reads: CASSHPGVQGSNYGYTF. CDR3 DNA sequence: TGTGCCAGCAGCCACCCAGGGGTACAGGGAAGTAACTATGGCTACACCTTC.

In this sample, this clonotype turned up many times. The J gene is TRBJ1-6, the V gene TRBV5-5; D ambiguous. This CDR3 has 13 amino acids. Germline CDR1 SGHKS, CDR2 YYEKEE (reference sequence). V lost 0 bases and J lost 7, with 5 bases in between. The CDR3 loop is CASSLAWNSPLHF. The CDR3 DNA reads TGTGCCAGCAGCTTGGCCTGGAATTCACCCCTCCACTTT.

This clonotype occurred many times. The CDR3 loop is CASRSRGEGETQYF. The DNA of the CDR3 is TGTGCCAGCAGGTCCAGGGGCGAGGGGGAGACCCAGTACTTC. V usage is TRBV5-6 and J usage is TRBJ2-5; tentative D call: TRBD1 (6 bases). The CDR3 length is 14 residues. V dropped 5 bases and J dropped 5 bases, with 16 bases sitting between them. Germline CDR1 SGHDT, CDR2 YYEEEE. The full variable domain, its missing parts supplied by reference TRBV5-6 and TRBJ2-5, is DAGVTQSPTHLIKTRGQQVTLRCSPKSGHDTVSWYQQALGQGPQFIFQYYEEEERQRGNFPDRFSGHQFPNYSSELNVNALLLGDSALYLCASRSRGEGETQYFGPGTRLLVL.

This clonotype was detected ten times or more. The CDR3 DNA follows: TGCAGTGCTAGAGATGGGCAACGTGTCAGGGGCAACGAGCAGTACTTC. Translating it yields CSARDGQRVRGNEQYF. The chain uses TRBV20-1 and TRBJ2-7; D might be TRBD1 (6 bases). Germline V lookup: CDR1 DFQATT, CDR2 SNEGSKA (reference sequence). V lost 0 bases, J lost 5 bases, and 20 bases lay in between. The CDR3 extends over 16 amino acids.

The chain carries TRBV15 and TRBJ1-2, with D maybe TRBD1 (5 bases). CDR1 LNHNV and CDR2 YYDKDF come from the germline V gene (reference sequence). V was clipped by 2 bases and J by 3 bases, with 19 bases between them. The CDR3 consists of 17 residues. This CDR3 is CATSRNRIGGVDYGYTF. Written as DNA, the CDR3 is TGTGCCACCAGCAGAAACCGGATTGGGGGAGTCGACTATGGCTACACCTTC.

This clonotype was counted a few times. The chain links TRBV16 to TRBJ2-1; D perhaps matches TRBD2 (6 bases). V lost 5 bases to trimming and J lost 9 bases, with 14 bases between them. Germline V gene data show CDR1 as KGHSY and CDR2 as FQNENV. The CDR3 sequence is 13 residues long. The CDR3: CASSVVGGIEQFF. The DNA for the CDR3 is TGTGCCAGCAGCGTGGTGGGGGGAATTGAGCAGTTCTTC.

In this sample, this clonotype turned up many times. CDR3 coding DNA: TGTGCCAGCAGCTCCCGCTCTGGGGGCTTGGGGGAGACCCAGTACTTC. Its translation: CASSSRSGGLGETQYF. The chain carries TRBV7-6 and TRBJ2-5; D may be TRBD1 (6 bases). The CDR3 is 16 amino acids. V gave up 4 bases and J gave up 5 bases, with 20 bases separating them. Germline CDR1 SGHVS, CDR2 FNYEAQ.

This clonotype has a single count. The chain has TRBV18 and TRBJ2-1; D call uncertain. The length of the CDR3 is 16 residues. Germline V gene lookup returns CDR1 KGHSH and CDR2 LQKENI. V lost 0 bases to trimming and J lost 5 bases, with 14 bases between them. CDR3 sequence (DNA): TGTGCCAGCTCACCACCAAGGAGCAGGAAGGACAATGAGCAGTTCTTC. This gives the protein CASSPPRSRKDNEQFF.

J is TRBJ2-3 and V is TRBV10-3; 15 bases match TRBD2. Trimming at V came to 5 bases and at J to 5 bases, leaving 2 bases not matched to a gene. Germline V gives CDR1 ENHRY, CDR2 SYGVKD. The CDR3 sequence is 15 residues long. CDR3 in DNA: TGTGCCATCAGTAGGACTAGCGGGAGGGAAGATACGCAGTATTTT. Translated, it gives CAISRTSGREDTQYF.

V and J are TRBV5-5 and TRBJ1-2; 9 bases agree with TRBD1. CDR3 length: 15 amino acids. Germline values: CDR1 SGHKS, CDR2 YYEKEE (reference sequence). V shed 4 bases and J 4 bases; nucleotides not matched to a gene: 8. CDR3 nucleotides: TGTGCCAGCAGCCCCGGCAGGACAGGGGTCTATGGCTACACCTTC. Translating it yields CASSPGRTGVYGYTF.

This clonotype was picked up many times. This chain connects TRBV5-1 to TRBJ2-7; TRBD1 matches 7 bases. Germline values: CDR1 SGHRS, CDR2 YFSETQ. This CDR3 region has 18 residues. V was clipped by 1 base and J by 6 bases; unmatched bases: 19. The CDR3: CASSLFSLGQAFWGEQYF. The CDR3 bases are TGCGCCAGCAGCTTGTTTTCCCTTGGACAGGCGTTTTGGGGCGAGCAGTACTTC.

Of note for this clonotype: Mismatch with germline at one junction end may stem from a read error. The chain combines TRBV2 with TRBJ1-6; D might be TRBD1 (6 bases). The germline gives CDR1 SNHLY, CDR2 FYNNEI. The CDR3 is 17 residues long. The CDR3 loop is CASGGGGPTRNNSPPHF. CDR3 sequence (DNA): TGTGCCAGCGGGGGCGGGGGGCCGACCCGTAATAATTCACCCCCCCACTTT.

The V and J genes are TRBV12-3 or TRBV12-4 and TRBJ2-1; D remains unclear. The CDR3 sequence is 14 residues long. The germline V and J ends were trimmed by 3 bases and 5 bases, with 11 bases remaining between them. The DNA for the CDR3 is TGTGCCAGCAGTTTGTCTCTCCTAAACAATGAGCAGTTCTTC. This gives the protein CASSLSLLNNEQFF.

As for this clonotype: Possible read error: a much larger clone is one base away. J is TRBJ2-5 and V is TRBV15; TRBD2 matches at 9 bases. Matching the DNA end better, TRBJ2-1 makes the J call doubtful. Germline values: CDR1 LNHNV, CDR2 YYDKDF (reference sequence). The CDR3 covers 18 residues. The DNA of the CDR3 is TGTGCCACCAGCAGAGATCCCAGCGGGGGGAACCTCCAAGAGACCCAGTTCTTC. Protein sequence: CATSRDPSGGNLQETQFF.

The J gene is TRBJ1-1, the V gene TRBV5-1; possibly TRBD1 for D (6 bases). CDR1 is SGHRS, CDR2 YFSETQ, per germline. V dropped 3 bases and J dropped 4 bases, with 13 bases sitting between them. The length of the CDR3 is 14 residues. The CDR3 reads CASSSDRFGTEAFF. The CDR3 nucleotides read TGCGCCAGCAGCTCTGACAGGTTCGGCACTGAAGCTTTCTTT. The complete variable domain, with remaining parts taken from reference TRBV5-1 and TRBJ1-1, reads KAGVTQTPRYLIKTRGQQVTLSCSPISGHRSVSWYQQTPGQGLQFLFEYFSETQRNKGNFPGRFSGRQFSNSRSEMNVSTLELGDSALYLCASSSDRFGTEAFFGQGTRLTVV.

This sequence joins TRBV2 and TRBJ1-6, with TRBD1 matching 8 bases. J lost 8 bases, V lost 7 bases, and 7 bases had no gene match. The germline gives CDR1 SNHLY, CDR2 FYNNEI. The length of the CDR3 is 14 residues. The DNA for the CDR3 is TGTGCCAGCATCAGACCGGGACAGGATTCACCCCTCCACTTT. It yields the protein CASIRPGQDSPLHF.

The table lists this clonotype with many counts. In DNA form, the CDR3 reads TGCAGTGCTGTGCTGGTGCTTCTTGGTGGCACAGATACGCAGTATTTT. Protein: CSAVLVLLGGTDTQYF. The chain employs TRBV20-1 and TRBJ2-3; D call uncertain. The germline V gene has CDR1 DFQATT and CDR2 SNEGSKA (reference sequence). Trimming took off 5 bases at V and 1 base at J, with 19 bases between the two ends. This CDR3 has 16 amino acids.

The chain joins TRBV6-1 to TRBJ1-1; D perhaps matches TRBD1 (5 bases). Trimming took 8 bases from V and 8 from J, leaving 27 bases between them. The length of the CDR3 is 16 residues. Germline V gene data show CDR1 as MNHNS and CDR2 as SASEGT. For the CDR3, the DNA is TGTGCCAGCCGGAGGCCCGCTGCTTCCGGGGGGAGAGAAGCTTTCTTT. This translates into CASRRPAASGGREAFF.